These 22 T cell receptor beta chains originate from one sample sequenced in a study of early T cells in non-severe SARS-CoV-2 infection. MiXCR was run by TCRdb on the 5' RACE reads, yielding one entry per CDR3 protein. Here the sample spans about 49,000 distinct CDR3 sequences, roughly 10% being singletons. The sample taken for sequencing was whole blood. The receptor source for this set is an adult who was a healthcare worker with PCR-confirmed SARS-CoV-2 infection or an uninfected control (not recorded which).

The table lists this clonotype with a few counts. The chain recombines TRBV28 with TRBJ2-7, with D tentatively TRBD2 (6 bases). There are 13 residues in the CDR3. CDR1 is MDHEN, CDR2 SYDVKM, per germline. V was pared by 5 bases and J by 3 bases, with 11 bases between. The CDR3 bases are TGTGCCAGCAGTCTGACTAGGAACTACGAGCAGTACTTC. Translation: CASSLTRNYEQYF.

The CDR3 DNA reads as TGTGCCAGCAGCCTCGACGGAAATCTCTACGAGCAGTACTTC. Its protein is CASSLDGNLYEQYF. This rearrangement joins TRBV7-8 to TRBJ2-7; D gene unclear. The CDR3 spans 14 residues. Trimming took off 5 bases at V and 3 bases at J, with 14 bases between the two ends. Germline CDR1 reads SGHVS; CDR2 reads FQNEAQ.

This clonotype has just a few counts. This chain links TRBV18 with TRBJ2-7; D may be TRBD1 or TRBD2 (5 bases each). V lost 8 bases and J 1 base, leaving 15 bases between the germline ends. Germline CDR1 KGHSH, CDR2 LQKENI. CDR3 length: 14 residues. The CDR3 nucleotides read TGTGCCAGCCGTGGGACGCTCGGATCCTACGAGCAGTACTTC. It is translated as CASRGTLGSYEQYF.

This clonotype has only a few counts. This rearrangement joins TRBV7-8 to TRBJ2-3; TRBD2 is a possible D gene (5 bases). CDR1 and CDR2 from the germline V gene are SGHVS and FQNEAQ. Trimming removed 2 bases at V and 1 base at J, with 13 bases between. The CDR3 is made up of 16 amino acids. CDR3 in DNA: TGTGCCAGCAGCTTACAGAGGGCGGATGGCACAGATACGCAGTATTTT. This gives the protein CASSLQRADGTDTQYF.

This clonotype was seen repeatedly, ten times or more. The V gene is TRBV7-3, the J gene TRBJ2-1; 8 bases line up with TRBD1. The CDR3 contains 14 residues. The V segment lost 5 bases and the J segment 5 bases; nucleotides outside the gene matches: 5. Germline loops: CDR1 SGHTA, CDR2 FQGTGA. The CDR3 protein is CASSLGQGHNEQFF. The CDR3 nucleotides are TGTGCCAGCAGCCTCGGACAGGGCCACAATGAGCAGTTCTTC.

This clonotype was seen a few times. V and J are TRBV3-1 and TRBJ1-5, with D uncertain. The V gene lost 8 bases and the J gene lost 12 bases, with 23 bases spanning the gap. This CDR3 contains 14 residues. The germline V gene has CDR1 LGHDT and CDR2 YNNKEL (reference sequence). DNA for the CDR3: TGTGCCAGCTCAGAGGGTACTAGAGATCAGGACCAGCATTTT. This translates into CASSEGTRDQDQHF.

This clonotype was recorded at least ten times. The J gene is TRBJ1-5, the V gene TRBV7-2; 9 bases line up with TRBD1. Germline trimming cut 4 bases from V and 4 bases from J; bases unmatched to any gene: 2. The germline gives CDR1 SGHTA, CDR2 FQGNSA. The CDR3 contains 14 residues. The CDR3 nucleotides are TGTGCCAGCAGCTCCGGGACAGGGAATCAGCCCCAGCATTTT. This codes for CASSSGTGNQPQHF.

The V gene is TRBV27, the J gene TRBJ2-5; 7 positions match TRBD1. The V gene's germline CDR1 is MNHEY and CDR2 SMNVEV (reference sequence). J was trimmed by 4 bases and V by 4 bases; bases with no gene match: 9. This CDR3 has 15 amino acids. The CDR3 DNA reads TGTGCCAGCAGTTCCTCCGGGACAGTACGAGAGACCCAGTACTTC. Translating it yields CASSSSGTVRETQYF.

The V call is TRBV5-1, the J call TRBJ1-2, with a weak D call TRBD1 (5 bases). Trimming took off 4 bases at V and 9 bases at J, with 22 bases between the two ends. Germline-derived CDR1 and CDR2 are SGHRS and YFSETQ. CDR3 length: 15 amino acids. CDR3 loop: CASSVGDLPGSSYTF. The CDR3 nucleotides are TGCGCCAGCAGCGTAGGTGACCTCCCAGGGTCAAGCTACACCTTC. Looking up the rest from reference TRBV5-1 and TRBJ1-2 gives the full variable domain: KAGVTQTPRYLIKTRGQQVTLSCSPISGHRSVSWYQQTPGQGLQFLFEYFSETQRNKGNFPGRFSGRQFSNSRSEMNVSTLELGDSALYLCASSVGDLPGSSYTFGSGTRLTVV.

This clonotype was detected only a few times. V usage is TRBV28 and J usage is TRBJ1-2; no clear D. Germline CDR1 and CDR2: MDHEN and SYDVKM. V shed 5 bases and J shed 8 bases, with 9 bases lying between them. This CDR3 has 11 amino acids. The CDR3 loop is CASSLLLGYTF. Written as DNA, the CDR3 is TGTGCCAGCAGTCTACTACTAGGCTACACCTTC.

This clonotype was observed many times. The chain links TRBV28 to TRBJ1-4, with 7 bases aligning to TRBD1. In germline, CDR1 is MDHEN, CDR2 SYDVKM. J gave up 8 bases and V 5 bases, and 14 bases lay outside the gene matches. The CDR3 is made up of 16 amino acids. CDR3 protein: CASSPGSLQGREKLFF. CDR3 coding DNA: TGTGCCAGCAGTCCCGGAAGTTTACAGGGGAGGGAAAAACTGTTTTTT. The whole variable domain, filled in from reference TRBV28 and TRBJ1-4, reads DVKVTQSSRYLVKRTGEKVFLECVQDMDHENMFWYRQDPGLGLRLIYFSYDVKMKEKGDIPEGYSVSREKKERFSLILESASTNQTSMYLCASSPGSLQGREKLFFGSGTQLSVL.

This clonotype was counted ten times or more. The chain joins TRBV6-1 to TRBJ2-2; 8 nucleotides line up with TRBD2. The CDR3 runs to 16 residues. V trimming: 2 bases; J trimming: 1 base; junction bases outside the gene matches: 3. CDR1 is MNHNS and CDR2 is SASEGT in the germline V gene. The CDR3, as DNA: TGTGCCAGCAGTGAACTCCTAGCGGGGAACACCGGGGAGCTGTTTTTT. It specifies CASSELLAGNTGELFF.

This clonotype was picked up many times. The CDR3 coding sequence is TGCGCCAGCAGCTTGGTAGTCAGCCCCTACGAGCAGTACTTC. Amino acid sequence: CASSLVVSPYEQYF. The chain employs TRBV5-1 and TRBJ2-7, with unresolved D. This CDR3 region has 14 residues. Between the trimmed V and J ends, which lost 0 bases and 2 bases, there was a span of 9 bases. Germline V CDR1 and CDR2: SGHRS, YFSETQ.

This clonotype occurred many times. DNA for the CDR3: TGTGCCAGCAGTTACAGGACAGCGGGGACACCACAAGGCTCCAAAAACATTCAGTACTTC. This codes for CASSYRTAGTPQGSKNIQYF. The chain combines TRBV6-2 or TRBV6-3 with TRBJ2-4; perhaps TRBD2 as D (7 bases). The CDR3 runs to 20 residues. The V gene's germline CDR1 is MNHEY and CDR2 SVGEGT. V gave up 2 bases and J gave up 2 bases, with 25 bases separating them.

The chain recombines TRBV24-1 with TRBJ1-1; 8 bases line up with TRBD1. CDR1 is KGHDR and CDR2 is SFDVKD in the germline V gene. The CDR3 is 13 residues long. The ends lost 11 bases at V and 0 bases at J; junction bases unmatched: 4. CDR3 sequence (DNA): TGTGCCATCGGGGACAGGATGAACACTGAAGCTTTCTTT. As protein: CAIGDRMNTEAFF.

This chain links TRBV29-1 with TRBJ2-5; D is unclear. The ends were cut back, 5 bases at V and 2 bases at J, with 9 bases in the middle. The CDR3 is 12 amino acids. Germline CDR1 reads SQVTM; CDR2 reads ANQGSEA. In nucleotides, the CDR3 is TGCAGCGTTAGTGTCGGACAAGAGACCCAGTACTTC. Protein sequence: CSVSVGQETQYF.

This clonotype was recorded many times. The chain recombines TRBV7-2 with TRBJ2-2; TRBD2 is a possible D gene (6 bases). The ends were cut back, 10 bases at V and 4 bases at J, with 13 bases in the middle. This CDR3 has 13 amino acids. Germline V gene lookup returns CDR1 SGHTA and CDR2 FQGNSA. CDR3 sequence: CAISGRGTGELFF. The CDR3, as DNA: TGTGCCATATCCGGGAGAGGCACCGGGGAGCTGTTTTTT.

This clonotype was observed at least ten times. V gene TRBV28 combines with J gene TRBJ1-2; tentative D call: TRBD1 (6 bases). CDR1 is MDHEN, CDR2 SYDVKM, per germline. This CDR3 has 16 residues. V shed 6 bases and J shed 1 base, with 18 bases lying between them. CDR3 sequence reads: CASSPRPGTYNYGYTF. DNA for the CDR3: TGTGCCAGCAGCCCTCGGCCTGGGACATATAACTATGGCTACACCTTC.

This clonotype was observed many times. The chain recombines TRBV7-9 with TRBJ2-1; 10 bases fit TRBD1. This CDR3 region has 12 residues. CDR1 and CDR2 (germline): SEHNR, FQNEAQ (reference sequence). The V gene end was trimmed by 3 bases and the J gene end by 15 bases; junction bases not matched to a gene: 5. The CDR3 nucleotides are TGTGCCAGCAGCTTTGGGACAGGGGTAGTGTTCTTC. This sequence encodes CASSFGTGVVFF. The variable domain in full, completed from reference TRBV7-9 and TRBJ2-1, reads DTGVSQNPRHKITKRGQNVTFRCDPISEHNRLYWYRQTLGQGPEFLTYFQNEAQLEKSRLLSDRFSAERPKGSFSTLEIQRTEQGDSAMYLCASSFGTGVVFFGPGTRLTVL.

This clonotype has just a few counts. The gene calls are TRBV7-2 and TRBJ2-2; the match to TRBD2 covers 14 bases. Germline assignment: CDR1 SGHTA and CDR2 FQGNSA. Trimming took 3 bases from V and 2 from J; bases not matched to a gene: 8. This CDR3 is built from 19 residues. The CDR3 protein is CASSFNPGTSGRNTGELFF. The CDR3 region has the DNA TGTGCCAGCAGCTTTAACCCCGGGACTAGCGGGAGAAACACCGGGGAGCTGTTTTTT.

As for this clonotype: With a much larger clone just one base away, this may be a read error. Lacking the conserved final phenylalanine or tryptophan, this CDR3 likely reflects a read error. Written as DNA, the CDR3 is TGTGCCAGCAGAACGTTGGCCACAGATACGCAGTATTCT. Amino acids: CASRTLATDTQYS. The V call is TRBV27, the J call TRBJ2-3, with D uncertain. Germline CDR1 is MNHEY and CDR2 is SMNVEV (reference sequence). V gave up 6 bases and J gave up 2 bases, with 9 bases separating them. This CDR3 contains 13 residues.

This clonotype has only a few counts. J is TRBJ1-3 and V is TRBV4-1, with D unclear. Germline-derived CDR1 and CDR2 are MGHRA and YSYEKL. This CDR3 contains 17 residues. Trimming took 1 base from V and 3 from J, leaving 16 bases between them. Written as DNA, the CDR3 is TGCGCCAGCAGCCAAGGTCGTCAAAGCCGGCGTGGAAACACCATATATTTT. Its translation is CASSQGRQSRRGNTIYF.